Below, 22 T cell receptor beta chains from the same sample are listed, as sequenced in a study of PD-L1 blockade in urothelial cancer. TCRdb's copy holds only in-frame clones and misses some; the assay was immunoSEQ multiplex PCR. The data show 53,000 or so clones, with around 89% seen just once and 2.4% held by the top ten. Time point noted: peripheral blood 6 weeks after treatment start. The sequencing used PBMCs, collected around atezolizumab (anti-PD-L1) treatment. These receptors were taken from a man between 60 and 75 years old with urothelial cancer.

The chain combines TRBV29-1 with TRBJ1-2; D remains unclear. The germline V gene has CDR1 SQVTM and CDR2 ANQGSEA. There are 16 residues in the CDR3. The V end was cut by 0 bases, the J end by 0 bases, with 14 bases between. CDR3 nucleotides: TGCAGCGTTGAAGAGCGGGGAGGCGAGGCTAACTATGGCTACACCTTC. Its protein product is CSVEERGGEANYGYTF.

This rearrangement joins TRBV4-1 to TRBJ1-5, with 8 positions matching TRBD1. The CDR3 is 15 amino acids. V lost 4 bases and J lost 3; bases outside the gene matches: 5. Germline CDR1 is MGHRA and CDR2 is YSYEKL. CDR3 residues: CASSPTGVVNQPQHF. The CDR3 coding sequence is TGCGCCAGCAGCCCGACAGGGGTGGTCAATCAGCCCCAGCATTTT.

The rearrangement joins TRBV10-3 to TRBJ2-7, with a possible D match to TRBD1 (6 bases). Trimming cost V 4 bases and J 2 bases, with 15 bases left between them. The CDR3 has 15 amino acids. Looked up from germline, CDR1 is ENHRY and CDR2 is SYGVKD. CDR3 bases: TGTGCCATCAGTGGGAACCCCACAGGGACCTACGAGCAGTACTTC. Translation: CAISGNPTGTYEQYF.

This clone has a single count. CDR3 coding DNA: TGTGCCAGCAGCCCTCGGACAGGGGGTGGGACCGGGGAGCTGTTTTTT. Its translation: CASSPRTGGGTGELFF. V is TRBV7-8 and J is TRBJ2-2; 10 bases map to TRBD1. V shed 5 bases and J 5 bases; nucleotides not matched to a gene: 8. Germline values: CDR1 SGHVS, CDR2 FQNEAQ. The CDR3 runs 16 residues.

The chain carries TRBV2 and TRBJ1-1; the D gene is possibly TRBD1 (6 bases). V shed 5 bases and J shed 0 bases, with 13 bases lying between them. Germline V gene lookup returns CDR1 SNHLY and CDR2 FYNNEI. The length of the CDR3 is 15 residues. CDR3 residues: CASSFLGGLNTEAFF. The CDR3 DNA sequence: TGTGCCAGCAGTTTCCTCGGGGGGCTGAACACTGAAGCTTTCTTT.

This clone was seen once. The chain has TRBV5-6 and TRBJ2-1, with D unresolved. The germline CDR1 and CDR2 sequences are SGHDT and YYEEEE. V was pared by 1 base and J by 7 bases, with 3 bases between. The CDR3 has 11 amino acids. CDR3 nucleotide sequence: TGTGCCAGCAGCTTGCTGAATGAGCAGTTCTTC. It codes for CASSLLNEQFF.

V and J are TRBV5-3 and TRBJ2-3, with D maybe TRBD2 (5 bases). TRBV5-3 is an ORF; its function is uncertain. V gave up 0 bases and J gave up 3 bases, with 11 bases separating them. This CDR3 region has 15 residues. In DNA, the CDR3 is TGTGCCAGAAGCTTGGTGGCTAGCATTACAGATACGCAGTATTTT. Protein sequence: CARSLVASITDTQYF.

The V call is TRBV27, the J call TRBJ1-6; D unresolved. V was cut by 3 bases and J by 9 bases, with 15 bases left in between. Germline CDR1 MNHEY, CDR2 SMNVEV (reference sequence). The CDR3 sequence is 15 residues long. DNA for the CDR3: TGTGCCAGCAGTTTCACTGGTCAGCCGGGTTCACCCCTCCACTTT. Its translation is CASSFTGQPGSPLHF.

The gene calls are TRBV21-1 and TRBJ2-3; the table gives TRBD2 as D, unverified against the DNA. TRBV21-1 is an annotated pseudogene. The CDR3 spans 19 residues. CDR3 DNA: TGTGCCAGCAGCAACTACGCCTCACTAGCGGGAGCGAGCACAGATACGCAGTATTTT. This encodes CASSNYASLAGASTDTQYF.

V is TRBV6-5 and J is TRBJ1-2; 9 nucleotides line up with TRBD1. CDR1 MNHEY and CDR2 SVGAGI come from the germline V gene. This CDR3 contains 14 residues. J lost 0 bases, V lost 6 bases, and 2 bases had no gene match. CDR3 residues: CASSWDRANYGYTF. In nucleotides, the CDR3 is TGTGCCAGCAGCTGGGACAGGGCTAACTATGGCTACACCTTC.

The chain is built from TRBV5-6 and TRBJ2-4, with D uncertain. Germline V gene sequence: CDR1 SGHDT, CDR2 YYEEEE. The CDR3 runs 13 residues. V lost 5 bases, J lost 0 bases, and 6 bases lay in between. In DNA form, the CDR3 reads TGTGCCAGCAGATCTTTAGCCAAAAACATTCAGTACTTC. Protein: CASRSLAKNIQYF. The full variable domain, its missing parts supplied by reference TRBV5-6 and TRBJ2-4, is DAGVTQSPTHLIKTRGQQVTLRCSPKSGHDTVSWYQQALGQGPQFIFQYYEEEERQRGNFPDRFSGHQFPNYSSELNVNALLLGDSALYLCASRSLAKNIQYFGAGTRLSVL.

This chain joins TRBV4-1 and TRBJ2-7; 8 bases match TRBD2. The germline CDR1 and CDR2 sequences are MGHRA and YSYEKL. With V trimmed by 0 bases and J by 5 bases, 12 bases remained unmatched. This CDR3 is built from 17 residues. CDR3 DNA sequence: TGCGCCAGCAGCCAAGATCCCCGGGGGGGCCAGAGGCACGAGCAGTACTTC. Protein sequence: CASSQDPRGGQRHEQYF.

The rearrangement uses TRBV10-2 and TRBJ2-3, with D possibly TRBD1 on 5 matching bases. The CDR3 has 13 amino acids. Per germline, CDR1 WSHSY and CDR2 SAAADI. Trimming took off 6 bases at V and 3 bases at J, with 10 bases between the two ends. The CDR3 loop is CASSPPGTDTQYF. The CDR3 region has the DNA TGCGCCAGCAGCCCACCAGGGACAGATACGCAGTATTTT.

This clone was picked up one time. The V gene is TRBV4-3, the J gene TRBJ2-4; D gene unclear. Per germline, CDR1 LGHNA and CDR2 YSLEER. Trimming took 0 bases from V and 6 from J, leaving 15 bases between them. CDR3 size: 16 residues. The CDR3 region is CASSQDGPEVPNIQYF. In nucleotides, the CDR3 is TGCGCCAGCAGCCAAGACGGCCCCGAGGTTCCAAACATTCAGTACTTC.

The rearrangement links TRBV5-1 to TRBJ2-3; TRBD1 is a possible D gene (5 bases). Trimming left V 4 bases short and J 2 bases short, with 11 bases between. Looked up from germline, CDR1 is SGHRS and CDR2 is YFSETQ. This CDR3 is 14 amino acids long. The CDR3 region is CASSQKGSTDTQYF. CDR3 sequence (DNA): TGCGCCAGCAGCCAGAAGGGGTCCACAGATACGCAGTATTTT.

This rearrangement joins TRBV7-9 to TRBJ1-3; TRBD1 aligns across 7 bases. From germline, CDR1 is SEHNR and CDR2 FQNEAQ (reference sequence). The CDR3 is made up of 14 amino acids. Trimming took 3 bases from V and 2 from J; bases not matched to a gene: 1. The chain's CDR3 is CASSFGQAGNTIYF. For the CDR3, the DNA is TGTGCCAGCAGCTTTGGACAGGCTGGAAACACCATATATTTT.

This rearrangement joins TRBV18 to TRBJ1-1; 9 bases are a match to TRBD1. The CDR3 consists of 14 residues. V lost 4 bases, J lost 5 bases, and 5 bases stayed unmatched. In germline, CDR1 is KGHSH, CDR2 LQKENI. The CDR3 spells CASSLGQGETEAFF. CDR3 DNA: TGTGCCAGCTCACTGGGACAGGGAGAAACTGAAGCTTTCTTT.

V gene TRBV5-5 combines with J gene TRBJ2-6; tentative D call: TRBD1 (5 bases). V gave up 1 base and J gave up 2 bases, with 7 bases separating them. The CDR3 is 15 amino acids. The germline V gene has CDR1 SGHKS and CDR2 YYEKEE (reference sequence). CDR3 sequence: CASSLKGTGANVLTF. The CDR3 nucleotides are TGTGCCAGCAGCTTGAAGGGGACTGGGGCCAACGTCCTGACTTTC.

The CDR3 sequence: CASSLKYSYYEQYF. The CDR3, as DNA: TGTGCCAGCAGTTTAAAATACTCCTACTACGAGCAGTACTTC. The chain uses TRBV27 and TRBJ2-7; D is unresolved. Per germline, CDR1 MNHEY and CDR2 SMNVEV (reference sequence). The CDR3 is 14 amino acids. V was pared by 2 bases and J by 3 bases, with 11 bases between.

The chain recombines TRBV13 with TRBJ2-1; 7 positions agree with TRBD2. Germline lookup yields CDR1 PRHDT and CDR2 FYEKMQ (reference sequence). There are 14 residues in the CDR3. V lost 2 bases and J lost 4; bases outside the gene matches: 2. Here the CDR3 reads CASSLLGGYNEQFF. The CDR3, as DNA: TGTGCCAGCAGCTTACTGGGAGGGTACAATGAGCAGTTCTTC.

The rearrangement joins TRBV10-3 to TRBJ1-1; D call uncertain. Germline V CDR1 and CDR2: ENHRY, SYGVKD. Trimming left V 2 bases short and J 0 bases short, with 10 bases between. The CDR3 covers 15 residues. The CDR3 loop is CAISERQTMNTEAFF. The CDR3 coding sequence is TGTGCCATCAGTGAGCGGCAGACAATGAACACTGAAGCTTTCTTT.

The rearrangement uses TRBV6-1 and TRBJ2-3; the D gene is possibly TRBD2 (5 bases). The CDR3 is 15 amino acids. In germline, CDR1 is MNHNS, CDR2 SASEGT. V gave up 6 bases and J gave up 3 bases, with 16 bases separating them. The CDR3 DNA reads TGTGCCAGCAGCCCAAGGAGCGGCGGGACAGATACGCAGTATTTT. As protein: CASSPRSGGTDTQYF.